This T cell receptor (beta chain) was identified in a study of radiotherapy plus CTLA-4 blockade in lung cancer. Study outcomes and limitations: Increased serum interferon-beta after radiation also reportedly predicted response strongly.

Germline trimming cut 6 bases from V and 6 bases from J; bases unmatched to any gene: 12. Per germline, CDR1 MNHEY and CDR2 SVGAGI. This CDR3 comprises 15 residues. Of note for this clone: Its antigen is still unknown.

Patients had chemo-refractory metastatic non-small-cell lung cancer and received focal radiation plus CTLA-4 blockade that used ipilimumab. The protocol was immunoSEQ multiplex PCR, while the TCRdb copy is restricted to in-frame clones and leaves out a portion. The table lists fewer than 65,000 clones, approximately 85% of them singletons, with roughly 4.9% in the top ten. The specimen comprised peripheral blood, sampled from a patient treated with radiotherapy plus ipilimumab. The clonotype originates from a human donor with non-small cell lung cancer whose response to radiotherapy plus ipilimumab could not be evaluated. This chain links TRBV6-5 with TRBJ2-7; 9 nucleotides match TRBD2. The CDR3 sequence is CASSQAGGGLGEQYF. The DNA of the CDR3 is TGTGCCAGCAGCCAAGCGGGAGGAGGATTGGGCGAGCAGTACTTC.